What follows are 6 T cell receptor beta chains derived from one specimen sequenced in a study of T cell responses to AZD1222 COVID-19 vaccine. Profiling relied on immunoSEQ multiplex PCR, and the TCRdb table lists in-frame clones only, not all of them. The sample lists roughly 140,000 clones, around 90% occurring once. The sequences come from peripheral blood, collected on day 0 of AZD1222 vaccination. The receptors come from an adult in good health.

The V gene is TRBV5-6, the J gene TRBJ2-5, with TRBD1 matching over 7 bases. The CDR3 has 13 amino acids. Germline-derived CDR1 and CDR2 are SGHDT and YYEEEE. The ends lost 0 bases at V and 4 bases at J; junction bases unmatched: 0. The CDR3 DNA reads TGTGCCAGCAGCTTGGCAGGGGGAGAGACCCAGTACTTC. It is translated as CASSLAGGETQYF.

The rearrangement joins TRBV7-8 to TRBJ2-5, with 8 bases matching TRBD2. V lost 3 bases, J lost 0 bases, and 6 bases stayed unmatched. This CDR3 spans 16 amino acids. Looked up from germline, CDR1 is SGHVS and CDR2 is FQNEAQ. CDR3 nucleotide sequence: TGTGCCAGCAGCTTTTTAACTAGCGGAAACCAAGAGACCCAGTACTTC. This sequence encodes CASSFLTSGNQETQYF.

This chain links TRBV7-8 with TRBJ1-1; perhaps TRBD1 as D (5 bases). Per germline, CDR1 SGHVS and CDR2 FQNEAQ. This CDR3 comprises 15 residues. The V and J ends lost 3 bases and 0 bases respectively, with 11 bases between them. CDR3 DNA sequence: TGTGCCAGCAGCTTGCGAGGGGCCCTGAACACTGAAGCTTTCTTT. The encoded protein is CASSLRGALNTEAFF.

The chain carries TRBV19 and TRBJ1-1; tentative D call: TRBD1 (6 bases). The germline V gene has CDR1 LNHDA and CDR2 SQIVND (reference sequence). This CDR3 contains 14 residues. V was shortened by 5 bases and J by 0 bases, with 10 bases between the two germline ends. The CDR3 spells CASSAGVMNTEAFF. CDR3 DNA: TGTGCCAGTAGTGCAGGGGTAATGAACACTGAAGCTTTCTTT.

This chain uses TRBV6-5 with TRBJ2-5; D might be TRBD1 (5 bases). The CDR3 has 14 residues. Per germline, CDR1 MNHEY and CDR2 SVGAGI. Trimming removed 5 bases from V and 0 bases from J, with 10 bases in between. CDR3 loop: CASSIGQNQETQYF. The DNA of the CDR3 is TGTGCCAGCAGTATCGGACAAAACCAAGAGACCCAGTACTTC.

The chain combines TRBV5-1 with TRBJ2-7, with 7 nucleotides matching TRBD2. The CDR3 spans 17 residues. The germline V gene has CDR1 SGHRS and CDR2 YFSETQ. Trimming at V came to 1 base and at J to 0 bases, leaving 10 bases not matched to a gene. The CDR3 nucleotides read TGCGCCAGCAGCTTGAAGGGTAGCGGGTTGAGCTCCTACGAGCAGTACTTC. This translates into CASSLKGSGLSSYEQYF.